This entry concerns a single TCR beta chain. The data belong to a study of blood T cells in healthy people across ages. This CDR3 is 16 amino acids long. Germline CDR1 SGHVS, CDR2 FQNEAQ. V was clipped by 6 bases and J by 5 bases; unmatched bases: 8. Using a J-beta primer mix together with a sample-barcoded 5' primer, a second PCR was run for about 6 to 12 cycles. Using its own MiXCR run on the 5' RACE reads, TCRdb lists one record per CDR3 protein. The sample includes more than 550,000 distinct CDR3 sequences, 22% of them seen just once. The specimen sequenced was blood. The origin of this receptor is a man in his 70s in good health. The V and J genes are TRBV7-8 and TRBJ2-5; 14 bases line up with TRBD2. In DNA, the CDR3 is TGTGCCAGCAGGGGACTAGCGGGAGTCCGAGTTGAGACCCAGTACTTC. Its translation is CASRGLAGVRVETQYF.